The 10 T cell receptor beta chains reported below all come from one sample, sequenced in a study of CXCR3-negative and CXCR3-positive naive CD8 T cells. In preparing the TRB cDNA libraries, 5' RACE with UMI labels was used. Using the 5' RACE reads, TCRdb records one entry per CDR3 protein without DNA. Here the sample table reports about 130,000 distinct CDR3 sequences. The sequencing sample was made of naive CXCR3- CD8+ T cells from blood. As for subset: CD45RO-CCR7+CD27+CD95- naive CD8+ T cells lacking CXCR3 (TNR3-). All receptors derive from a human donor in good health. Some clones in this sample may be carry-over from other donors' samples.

The CDR3 loop reads CASRPTGEAIAGELFF. The V call is TRBV7-9, the J call TRBJ2-2; TCRdb calls TRBD1, which cannot be checked without DNA. CDR3 length: 16 amino acids. Germline lookup yields CDR1 SEHNR and CDR2 FQNEAQ (reference sequence).

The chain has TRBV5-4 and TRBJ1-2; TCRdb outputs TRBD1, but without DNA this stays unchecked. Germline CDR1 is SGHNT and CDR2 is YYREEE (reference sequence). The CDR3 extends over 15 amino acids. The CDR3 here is CASRQIGGRDYGYTF.

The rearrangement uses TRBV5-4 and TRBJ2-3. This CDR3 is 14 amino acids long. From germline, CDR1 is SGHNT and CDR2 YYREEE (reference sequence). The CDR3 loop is CASSVDLDFNTQYF.

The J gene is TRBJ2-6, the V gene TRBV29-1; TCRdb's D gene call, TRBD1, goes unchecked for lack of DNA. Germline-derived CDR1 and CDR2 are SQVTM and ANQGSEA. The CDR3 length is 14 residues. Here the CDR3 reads CSVFRGDGANVLTF. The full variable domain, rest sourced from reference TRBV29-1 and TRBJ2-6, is SAVISQKPSRDICQRGTSLTIQCQVDSQVTMMFWYRQQPGQSLTLIATANQGSEATYESGFVIDKFPISRPNLTFSTLTVSNMSPEDSSIYLCSVFRGDGANVLTFGAGSRLTVL.

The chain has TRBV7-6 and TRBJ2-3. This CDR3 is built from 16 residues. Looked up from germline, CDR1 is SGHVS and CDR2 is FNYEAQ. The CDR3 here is CASSLGSRSYTDTQYF.

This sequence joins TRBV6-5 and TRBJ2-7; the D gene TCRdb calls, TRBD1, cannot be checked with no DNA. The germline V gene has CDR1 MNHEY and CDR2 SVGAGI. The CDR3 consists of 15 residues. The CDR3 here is CASSYQQGIDYEQYF.

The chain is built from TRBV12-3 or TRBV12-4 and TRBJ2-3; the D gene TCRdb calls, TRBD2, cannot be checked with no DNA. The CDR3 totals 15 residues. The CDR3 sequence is CASTGTSGGTDTQYF.

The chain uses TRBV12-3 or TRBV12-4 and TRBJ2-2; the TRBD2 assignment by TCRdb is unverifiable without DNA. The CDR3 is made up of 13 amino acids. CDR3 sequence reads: CASSPLRAGELFF.

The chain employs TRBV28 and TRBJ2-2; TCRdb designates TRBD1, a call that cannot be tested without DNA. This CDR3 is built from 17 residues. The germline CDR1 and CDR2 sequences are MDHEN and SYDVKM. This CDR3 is CASSLDTPGAFAGELFF.

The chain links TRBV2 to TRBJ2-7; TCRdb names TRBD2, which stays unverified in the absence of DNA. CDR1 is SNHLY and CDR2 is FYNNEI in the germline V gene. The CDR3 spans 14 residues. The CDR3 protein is CASSEVGRDYEQYF.